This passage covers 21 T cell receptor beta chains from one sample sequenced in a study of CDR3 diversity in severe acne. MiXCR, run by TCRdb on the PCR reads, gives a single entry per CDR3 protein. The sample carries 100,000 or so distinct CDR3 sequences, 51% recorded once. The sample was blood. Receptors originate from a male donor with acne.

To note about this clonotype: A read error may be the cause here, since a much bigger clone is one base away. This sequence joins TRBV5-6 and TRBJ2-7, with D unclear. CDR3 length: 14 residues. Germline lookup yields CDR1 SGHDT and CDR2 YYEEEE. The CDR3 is CASSLLEKTYERYF. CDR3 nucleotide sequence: TGTGCCAGCAGCCTCCTGGAGAAAACCTACGAGCGGTACTTC.

DNA for the CDR3: TGTGCCAGCAGCAAAAGAGGGACAGGGACCTACGAGCAGTACTTC. Its translation: CASSKRGTGTYEQYF. The chain joins TRBV11-2 to TRBJ2-7; 9 positions agree with TRBD1. Germline assignment: CDR1 SGHAT and CDR2 FQNNGV. V gave up 5 bases and J gave up 2 bases; unmatched junction bases: 7. The CDR3 runs to 15 residues.

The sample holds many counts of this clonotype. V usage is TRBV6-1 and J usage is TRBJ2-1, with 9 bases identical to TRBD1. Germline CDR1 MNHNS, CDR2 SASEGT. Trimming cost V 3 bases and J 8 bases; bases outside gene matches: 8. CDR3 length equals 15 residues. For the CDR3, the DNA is TGTGCCAGCAGTGACTCCGGGACAGGGAAGGATGAGCAGTTCTTC. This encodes CASSDSGTGKDEQFF.

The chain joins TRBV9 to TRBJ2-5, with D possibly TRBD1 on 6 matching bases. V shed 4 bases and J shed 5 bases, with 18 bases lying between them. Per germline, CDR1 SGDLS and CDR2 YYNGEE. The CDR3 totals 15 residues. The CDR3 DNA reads TGTGCCAGCAGCCTCGCGCCACCAGGGGTCGAGACCCAGTACTTC. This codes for CASSLAPPGVETQYF. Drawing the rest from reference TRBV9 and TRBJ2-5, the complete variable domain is DSGVTQTPKHLITATGQRVTLRCSPRSGDLSVYWYQQSLDQGLQFLIQYYNGEERAKGNILERFSAQQFPDLHSELNLSSLELGDSALYFCASSLAPPGVETQYFGPGTRLLVL.

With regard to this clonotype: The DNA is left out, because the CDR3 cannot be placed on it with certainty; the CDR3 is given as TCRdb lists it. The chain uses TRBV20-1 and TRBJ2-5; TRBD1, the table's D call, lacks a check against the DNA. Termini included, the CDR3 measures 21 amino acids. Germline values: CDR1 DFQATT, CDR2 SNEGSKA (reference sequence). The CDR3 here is CSASQGGVSGGYTFGSGTQYF.

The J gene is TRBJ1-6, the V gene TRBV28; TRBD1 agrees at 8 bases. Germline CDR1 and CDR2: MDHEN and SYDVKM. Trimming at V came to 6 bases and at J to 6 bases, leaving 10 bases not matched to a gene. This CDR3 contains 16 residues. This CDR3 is CASSPMQGAINSPLHF. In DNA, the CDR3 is TGTGCCAGCAGCCCGATGCAGGGGGCGATTAATTCACCCCTCCACTTT.

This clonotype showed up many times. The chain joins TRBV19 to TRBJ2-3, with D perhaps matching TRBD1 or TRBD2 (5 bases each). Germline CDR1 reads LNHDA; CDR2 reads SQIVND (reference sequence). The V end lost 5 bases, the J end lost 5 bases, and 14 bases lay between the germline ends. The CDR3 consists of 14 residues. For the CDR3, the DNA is TGTGCCAGTAGTGACGAGGGGTTGGGAGATACGCAGTATTTT. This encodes CASSDEGLGDTQYF.

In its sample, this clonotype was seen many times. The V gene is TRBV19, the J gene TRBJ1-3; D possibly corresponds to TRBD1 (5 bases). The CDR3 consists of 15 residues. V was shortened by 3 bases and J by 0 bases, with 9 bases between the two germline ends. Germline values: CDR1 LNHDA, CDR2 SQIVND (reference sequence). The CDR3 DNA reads TGTGCCAGTAGTATCGGGGGGTACTCTGGAAACACCATATATTTT. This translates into CASSIGGYSGNTIYF.

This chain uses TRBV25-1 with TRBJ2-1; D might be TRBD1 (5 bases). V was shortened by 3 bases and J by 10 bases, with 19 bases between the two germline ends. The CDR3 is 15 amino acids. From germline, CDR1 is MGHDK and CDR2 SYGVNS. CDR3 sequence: CASSESGRTKDEQFF. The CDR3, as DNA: TGTGCCAGCAGTGAGTCAGGGCGGACGAAAGACGAGCAGTTCTTC.

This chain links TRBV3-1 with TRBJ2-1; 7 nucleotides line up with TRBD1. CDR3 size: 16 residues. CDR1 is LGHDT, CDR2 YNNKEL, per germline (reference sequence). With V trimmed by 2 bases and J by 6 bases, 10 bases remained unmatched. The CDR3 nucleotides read TGTGCCAGCAGCCAACGCCGCGACAGGGATCGCAATGAGCAGTTCTTC. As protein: CASSQRRDRDRNEQFF.

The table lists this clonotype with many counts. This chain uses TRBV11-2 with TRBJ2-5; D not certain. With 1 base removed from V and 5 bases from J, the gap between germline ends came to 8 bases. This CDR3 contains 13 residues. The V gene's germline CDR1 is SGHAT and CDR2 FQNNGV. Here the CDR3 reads CASSLAIAETQYF. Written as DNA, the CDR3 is TGTGCCAGCAGCTTAGCCATCGCTGAGACCCAGTACTTC.

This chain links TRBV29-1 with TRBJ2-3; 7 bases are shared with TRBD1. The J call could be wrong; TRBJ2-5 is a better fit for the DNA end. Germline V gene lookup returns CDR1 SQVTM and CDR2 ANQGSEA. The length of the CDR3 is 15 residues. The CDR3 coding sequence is TGCAGCGTTGGAGGGGATAGACAGGGTTGGGAGACCCAGTACTTC. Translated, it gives CSVGGDRQGWETQYF.

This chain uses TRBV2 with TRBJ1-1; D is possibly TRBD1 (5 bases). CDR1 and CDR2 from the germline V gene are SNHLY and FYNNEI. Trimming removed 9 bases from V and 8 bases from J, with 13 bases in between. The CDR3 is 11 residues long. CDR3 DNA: TGTGCCAGATTTCAGGGCTCGGAAGCTTTCTTT. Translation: CARFQGSEAFF.

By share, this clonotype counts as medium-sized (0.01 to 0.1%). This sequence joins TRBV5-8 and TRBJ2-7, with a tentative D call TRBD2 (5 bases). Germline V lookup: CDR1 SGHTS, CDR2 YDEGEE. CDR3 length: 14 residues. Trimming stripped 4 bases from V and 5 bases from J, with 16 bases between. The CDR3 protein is CASSPTADGDEQYF. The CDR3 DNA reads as TGTGCCAGCAGCCCGACCGCGGACGGGGACGAGCAGTACTTC.

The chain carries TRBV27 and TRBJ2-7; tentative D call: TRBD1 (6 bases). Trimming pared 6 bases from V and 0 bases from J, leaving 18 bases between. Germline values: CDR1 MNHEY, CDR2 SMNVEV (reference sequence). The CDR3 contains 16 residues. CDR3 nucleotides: TGTGCCAGCAGGCTGGACAGCTTCACTAGCTCCTACGAGCAGTACTTC. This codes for CASRLDSFTSSYEQYF.

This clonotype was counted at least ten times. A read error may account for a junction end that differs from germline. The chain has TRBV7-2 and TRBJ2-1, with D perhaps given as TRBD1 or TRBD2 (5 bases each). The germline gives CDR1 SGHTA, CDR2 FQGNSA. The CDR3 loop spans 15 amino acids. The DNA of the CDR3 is TGTGCCAGCAGCTCCGGGACCAGCTCCTACAATGAGCGGTTCTTC. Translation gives CASSSGTSSYNERFF.

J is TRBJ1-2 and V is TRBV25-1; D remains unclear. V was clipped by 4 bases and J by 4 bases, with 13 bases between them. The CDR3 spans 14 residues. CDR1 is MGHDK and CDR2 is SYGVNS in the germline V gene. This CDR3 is CASSADLRGYGYTF. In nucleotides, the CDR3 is TGTGCCAGCAGTGCGGATCTAAGAGGCTATGGCTACACCTTC.

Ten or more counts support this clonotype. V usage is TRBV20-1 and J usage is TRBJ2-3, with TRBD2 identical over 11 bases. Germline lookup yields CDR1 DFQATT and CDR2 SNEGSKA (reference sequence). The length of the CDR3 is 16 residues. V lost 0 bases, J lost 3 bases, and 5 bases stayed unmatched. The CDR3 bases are TGCAGTGCTAGAGATGTAACTAGCGGGAGAACAGATACGCAGTATTTT. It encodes CSARDVTSGRTDTQYF.

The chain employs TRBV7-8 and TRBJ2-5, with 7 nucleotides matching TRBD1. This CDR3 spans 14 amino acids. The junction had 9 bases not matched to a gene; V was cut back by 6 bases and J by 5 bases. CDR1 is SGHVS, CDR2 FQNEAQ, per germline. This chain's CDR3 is CASSFSGGTETQYF. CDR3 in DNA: TGTGCCAGCAGTTTTTCAGGGGGTACGGAGACCCAGTACTTC.

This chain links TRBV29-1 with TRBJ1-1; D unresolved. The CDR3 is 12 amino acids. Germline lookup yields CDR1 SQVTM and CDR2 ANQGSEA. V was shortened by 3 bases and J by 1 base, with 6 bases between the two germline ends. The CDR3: CSVEGRNTEAFF. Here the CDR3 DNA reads TGCAGCGTTGAGGGAAGGAACACTGAAGCTTTCTTT.

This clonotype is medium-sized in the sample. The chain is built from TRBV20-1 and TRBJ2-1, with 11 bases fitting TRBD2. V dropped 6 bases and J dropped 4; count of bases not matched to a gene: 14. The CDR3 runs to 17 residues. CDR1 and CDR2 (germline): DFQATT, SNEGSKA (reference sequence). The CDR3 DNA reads TGCAGTGCCTCTGGTAGCGGGAGGGCTGGGGATTACAATGAGCAGTTCTTC. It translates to CSASGSGRAGDYNEQFF.